Following are 17 T cell receptor beta chains from one sample sequenced in a study of cytomegalovirus exposure and HLA in healthy donors. Sequenced by immunoSEQ multiplex PCR; TCRdb stores in-frame clones only, minus some. The sample has 100,000 to 150,000 clones; 95% to 96% are singletons. The sequenced sample consisted of PBMCs. The receptor set was obtained from a young man in good health and CMV-seronegative.

This chain joins TRBV7-9 and TRBJ2-7, with 7 bases that match TRBD1. Trimming took 5 bases from V and 2 from J; bases not matched to a gene: 6. Per germline, CDR1 SEHNR and CDR2 FQNEAQ (reference sequence). The CDR3 is 14 residues long. The CDR3 DNA sequence: TGTGCCAGCAGCGGCGACAGGGTACCCTACGAGCAGTACTTC. Translating gives CASSGDRVPYEQYF.

The rearrangement links TRBV9 to TRBJ2-2, with D possibly being TRBD2 (5 bases). V dropped 2 bases and J dropped 3 bases, with 8 bases sitting between them. Germline V CDR1 and CDR2: SGDLS, YYNGEE. The CDR3 contains 14 residues. CDR3 loop: CASSVGVYTGELFF. The DNA for the CDR3 is TGTGCCAGCAGCGTGGGAGTTTACACCGGGGAGCTGTTTTTT.

The chain employs TRBV7-9 and TRBJ2-7; D unresolved. The CDR3 is 15 amino acids. Trimming left V 1 base short and J 2 bases short, with 12 bases between. CDR1 is SEHNR and CDR2 is FQNEAQ in the germline V gene (reference sequence). The CDR3 bases are TGTGCCAGCAGCTTAGGGGCCACGCTCGCCTACGAGCAGTACTTC. Protein: CASSLGATLAYEQYF.

The chain recombines TRBV9 with TRBJ2-1, with 10 bases lining up with TRBD2. Germline values: CDR1 SGDLS, CDR2 YYNGEE. This CDR3 region has 14 residues. Unmatched junction bases numbered 6, after V lost 2 bases and J lost 10 bases. CDR3 loop: CASSVGTSAYEQFF. CDR3 coding DNA: TGTGCCAGCAGCGTCGGGACTAGCGCGTACGAGCAGTTCTTC.

The rearrangement links TRBV28 to TRBJ2-3; possibly TRBD1 for D (6 bases). V was shortened by 6 bases and J by 6 bases, with 13 bases between the two germline ends. The germline V gene has CDR1 MDHEN and CDR2 SYDVKM. The CDR3 is 13 amino acids. CDR3 coding DNA: TGTGCCAGCAGGAAAACAGGGAAGGATACGCAGTATTTT. Protein sequence: CASRKTGKDTQYF.

The rearrangement uses TRBV18 and TRBJ2-1; 13 bases agree with TRBD2. CDR1 is KGHSH and CDR2 is LQKENI in the germline V gene. There are 15 residues in the CDR3. V dropped 1 base and J dropped 7; count of bases not matched to a gene: 1. The CDR3 region is CASSPRTSGGNEQFF. The CDR3 DNA follows: TGTGCCAGCTCACCACGGACTAGCGGGGGTAATGAGCAGTTCTTC.

The J gene is TRBJ2-7, the V gene TRBV7-2, with 9 bases identical to TRBD1. V lost 4 bases and J lost 5; bases outside the gene matches: 12. The CDR3 runs to 16 residues. CDR1 and CDR2 from the germline V gene are SGHTA and FQGNSA. DNA for the CDR3: TGTGCCAGCAGCTCAAGATACAGGGGGCAGGGGGACGAGCAGTACTTC. Translating it yields CASSSRYRGQGDEQYF. Using reference TRBV7-2 and TRBJ2-7 for the parts outside the CDR3, the full variable domain is GAGVSQSPSNKVTEKGKDVELRCDPISGHTALYWYRQSLGQGLEFLIYFQGNSAPDKSGLPSDRFSAERTGGSVSTLTIQRTQQEDSAVYLCASSSRYRGQGDEQYFGPGTRLTVT.

V gene TRBV19 combines with J gene TRBJ2-7; 9 bases line up with TRBD1. Germline trimming cut 6 bases from V and 4 bases from J; bases unmatched to any gene: 7. The germline V gene has CDR1 LNHDA and CDR2 SQIVND (reference sequence). The CDR3 runs 14 residues. Written as DNA, the CDR3 is TGTGCCAGTAGCCCTCGGGACAGGGTGTACGAGCAGTACTTC. This codes for CASSPRDRVYEQYF.

J is TRBJ1-5 and V is TRBV28; D gene unclear. The V end lost 2 bases, the J end lost 5 bases, and 7 bases lay between the germline ends. CDR3 length: 13 amino acids. Germline V lookup: CDR1 MDHEN, CDR2 SYDVKM. The CDR3 region has the DNA TGTGCCAGCAGTTTAAGCCCCGATCAGCCCCAGCATTTT. It translates to CASSLSPDQPQHF.

This rearrangement joins TRBV7-2 to TRBJ1-5; possible D gene TRBD1, 5 bases. The CDR3 spans 17 residues. With 1 base removed from V and 9 bases from J, the gap between germline ends came to 22 bases. From germline, CDR1 is SGHTA and CDR2 FQGNSA. CDR3 loop: CASSLVGGEGVRGPQHF. CDR3 nucleotides: TGTGCCAGCAGCTTAGTGGGGGGTGAAGGAGTCCGTGGGCCCCAGCATTTT.

The chain employs TRBV2 and TRBJ2-7; 7 nucleotides agree with TRBD1. Germline V lookup: CDR1 SNHLY, CDR2 FYNNEI. The CDR3 spans 15 residues. Losses at the gene ends were 5 bases for V and 0 bases for J; bases not matched to a gene: 7. This CDR3 reads CASSPRSGGSYEQYF. The DNA of the CDR3 is TGTGCCAGCAGTCCCCGTTCAGGGGGCTCCTACGAGCAGTACTTC. Filled out from reference TRBV2 and TRBJ2-7, the complete variable domain reads EPEVTQTPSHQVTQMGQEVILRCVPISNHLYFYWYRQILGQKVEFLVSFYNNEISEKSEIFDDQFSVERPDGSNFTLKIRSTKLEDSAMYFCASSPRSGGSYEQYFGPGTRLTVT.

The CDR3 sequence: CASRNTGGNQPQHF. The CDR3 DNA sequence: TGTGCCAGCAGGAACACAGGGGGAAATCAGCCCCAGCATTTT. J is TRBJ1-5 and V is TRBV6-5, with TRBD1 identical over 8 bases. CDR3 length: 14 amino acids. J was trimmed by 4 bases and V by 6 bases; bases with no gene match: 5. Germline V gene data show CDR1 as MNHEY and CDR2 as SVGAGI.

This rearrangement joins TRBV7-2 to TRBJ2-1, with a possible D match to TRBD1 (6 bases). This CDR3 contains 14 residues. The germline V and J ends were trimmed by 5 bases and 3 bases, with 11 bases remaining between them. Germline CDR1 SGHTA, CDR2 FQGNSA. CDR3: CASSPHRVYNEQFF. In nucleotides, the CDR3 is TGTGCCAGCAGCCCCCACAGGGTCTACAATGAGCAGTTCTTC.

CDR3 bases: TGTGCCAGCAGCGTAGCTTGGACAGGGGGAAGCTCTGGGGCCAACGTCCTGACTTTC. It encodes CASSVAWTGGSSGANVLTF. The chain employs TRBV9 and TRBJ2-6; the match to TRBD1 covers 10 bases. In germline, CDR1 is SGDLS, CDR2 YYNGEE. V lost 0 bases and J lost 0; bases outside the gene matches: 6. The CDR3 loop spans 19 amino acids.

J is TRBJ1-1 and V is TRBV19; TRBD1 aligns across 9 bases. Germline CDR1 and CDR2: LNHDA and SQIVND (reference sequence). V shed 9 bases, J shed 10 bases, and the junction held 12 bases outside the gene matches. The CDR3 is made up of 13 amino acids. For the CDR3, the DNA is TGTGCCAGGACCTGGACAGGGGTATTTGGAGCTTTCTTT. This encodes CARTWTGVFGAFF.

V and J are TRBV4-3 and TRBJ1-1, with TRBD1 matching 9 bases. Per germline, CDR1 LGHNA and CDR2 YSLEER. V lost 0 bases, J lost 4 bases, and 12 bases stayed unmatched. This CDR3 contains 18 residues. CDR3 loop: CASSQEFEGQGPSTEAFF. CDR3 sequence (DNA): TGCGCCAGCAGCCAAGAGTTTGAGGGACAGGGACCGTCCACTGAAGCTTTCTTT.

The J gene is TRBJ1-1, the V gene TRBV6-1; possible D gene TRBD1, 5 bases. The CDR3 length is 15 residues. Germline lookup yields CDR1 MNHNS and CDR2 SASEGT. V shed 4 bases and J shed 4 bases, with 16 bases lying between them. The CDR3 loop reads CASSAATRAVTEAFF. DNA of the CDR3: TGTGCCAGCAGTGCCGCGACCAGGGCGGTCACTGAAGCTTTCTTT.